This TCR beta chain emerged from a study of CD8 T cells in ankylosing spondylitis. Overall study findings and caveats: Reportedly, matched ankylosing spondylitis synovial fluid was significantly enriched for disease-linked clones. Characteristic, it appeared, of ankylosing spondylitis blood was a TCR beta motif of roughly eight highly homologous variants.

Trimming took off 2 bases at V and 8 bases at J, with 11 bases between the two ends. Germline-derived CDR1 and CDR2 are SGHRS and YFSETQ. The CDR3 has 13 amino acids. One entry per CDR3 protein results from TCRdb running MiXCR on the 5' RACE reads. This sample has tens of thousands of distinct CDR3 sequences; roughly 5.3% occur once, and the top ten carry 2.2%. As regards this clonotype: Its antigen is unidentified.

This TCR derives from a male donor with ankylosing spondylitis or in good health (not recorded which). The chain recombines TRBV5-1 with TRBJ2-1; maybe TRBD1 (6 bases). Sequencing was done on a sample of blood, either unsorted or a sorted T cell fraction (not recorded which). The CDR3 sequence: CASSFTGSDEQFF. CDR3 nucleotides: TGCGCCAGCAGCTTTACAGGGAGCGATGAGCAGTTCTTC.